The 24 T cell receptor beta chains presented below share a single source sample, sequenced in a study of technical replicates of blood from a few donors. Sequenced by immunoSEQ multiplex PCR; TCRdb stores in-frame clones only, minus some. The sample includes approximately 73,000 clones, about nine tenths seen only once; the top ten take 0.3% to 0.45%. The sample comprised T cells isolated from PBMCs. The receptors shown here come from a human donor in good health.

The V and J genes are TRBV4-1 and TRBJ2-3; D perhaps matches TRBD2 (5 bases). The V gene's germline CDR1 is MGHRA and CDR2 YSYEKL. The CDR3 runs 16 residues. Trimming removed 4 bases from V and 2 bases from J, with 16 bases in between. The CDR3 is CASSPEETTYTDTQYF. The CDR3, as DNA: TGCGCCAGCAGCCCCGAAGAGACTACATACACAGATACGCAGTATTTT.

This rearrangement joins TRBV14 to TRBJ2-5; 8 positions agree with TRBD2. V lost 1 base to trimming and J lost 4 bases; unmatched junction nucleotides: 2. This CDR3 has 14 residues. Germline V gene lookup returns CDR1 SGHDN and CDR2 FVKESK. The CDR3 sequence: CASSQVSGRETQYF. The CDR3 DNA reads as TGTGCCAGCAGCCAAGTAAGCGGGAGAGAGACCCAGTACTTC.

This chain uses TRBV4-3 with TRBJ2-3; 11 nucleotides match TRBD2. This CDR3 region has 19 residues. Germline values: CDR1 LGHNA, CDR2 YSLEER. Trimming cost V 0 bases and J 2 bases; bases outside gene matches: 10. The CDR3: CASSQDPPGTSGLTDTQYF. CDR3 coding DNA: TGCGCCAGCAGCCAAGATCCGCCCGGGACTAGCGGACTCACAGATACGCAGTATTTT.

J is TRBJ2-3 and V is TRBV5-1; D uncertain. Germline V gene data show CDR1 as SGHRS and CDR2 as YFSETQ. V was trimmed by 0 bases and J by 2 bases, leaving 16 bases between them. This CDR3 region has 17 residues. The CDR3 DNA reads as TGCGCCAGCAGCTTGGGATTAGATCTTCTAAACACAGATACGCAGTATTTT. This codes for CASSLGLDLLNTDTQYF. Complete variable domain (other parts from reference TRBV5-1 and TRBJ2-3): KAGVTQTPRYLIKTRGQQVTLSCSPISGHRSVSWYQQTPGQGLQFLFEYFSETQRNKGNFPGRFSGRQFSNSRSEMNVSTLELGDSALYLCASSLGLDLLNTDTQYFGPGTRLTVL.

V is TRBV5-6 and J is TRBJ2-6, with D possibly being TRBD1 (5 bases). Germline V gives CDR1 SGHDT, CDR2 YYEEEE. V shed 0 bases and J shed 2 bases, with 9 bases lying between them. This CDR3 region has 16 residues. The CDR3 DNA follows: TGTGCCAGCAGCTTGGCAAGGGGCCCTGGGGCCAACGTCCTGACTTTC. It encodes CASSLARGPGANVLTF.

This sequence joins TRBV4-1 and TRBJ2-3; TRBD2 agrees at 7 bases. Germline loops: CDR1 MGHRA, CDR2 YSYEKL. The CDR3 sequence is 14 residues long. Germline trimming cut 1 base from V and 5 bases from J; bases unmatched to any gene: 3. As DNA, the CDR3 is TGCGCCAGCAGCCAAGGCCGGGAGGTAGATACGCAGTATTTT. It yields the protein CASSQGREVDTQYF.

This clone was seen once. The genes are TRBV6-1 and TRBJ1-2, with D maybe TRBD1 (6 bases). V gave up 6 bases and J gave up 7 bases, with 9 bases separating them. This CDR3 region has 11 residues. The germline CDR1 and CDR2 sequences are MNHNS and SASEGT. The CDR3 region has the DNA TGTGCCAGCAGGGGGGCGTTTGGCTACACCTTC. This gives the protein CASRGAFGYTF.

V gene TRBV6-5 combines with J gene TRBJ1-1; possibly TRBD1 for D (6 bases). Trimming cost V 10 bases and J 10 bases, with 10 bases left between them. The CDR3 runs 9 residues. The germline CDR1 and CDR2 sequences are MNHEY and SVGAGI. The CDR3: CATQGGAFF. The CDR3 DNA reads TGTGCCACCCAAGGGGGAGCTTTCTTT.

CDR3 bases: TGTGCCAGCTCCGGGACAGGCGGGTACGAGCAGTACTTC. It is translated as CASSGTGGYEQYF. The chain joins TRBV27 to TRBJ2-7, with 8 nucleotides matching TRBD1. Losses at the gene ends were 8 bases for V and 4 bases for J; bases not matched to a gene: 7. The CDR3 sequence is 13 residues long. Germline values: CDR1 MNHEY, CDR2 SMNVEV (reference sequence).

Only one count was recorded for this clone. The V and J genes are TRBV7-2 and TRBJ2-3, with 9 bases that match TRBD2. Germline assignment: CDR1 SGHTA and CDR2 FQGNSA. Germline trimming cut 6 bases from V and 4 bases from J; bases unmatched to any gene: 5. CDR3 length: 14 residues. The CDR3 DNA reads as TGTGCCAGCAGGCCGGGACTAGCCGCAGATACGCAGTATTTT. Protein sequence: CASRPGLAADTQYF.

The rearrangement uses TRBV21-1 and TRBJ2-7; the table's D call, TRBD1, was not checked against the DNA. TRBV21-1 is annotated as a pseudogene. The CDR3 totals 14 residues. This CDR3 reads CATFLRDTGYEQYF. The CDR3, as DNA: TGTGCCACCTTTCTCCGGGACACTGGCTACGAGCAGTACTTC.

The V gene is TRBV4-1, the J gene TRBJ1-1; D remains ambiguous. This CDR3 spans 14 amino acids. Trimming stripped 4 bases from V and 5 bases from J, with 14 bases between. Per the germline V gene, CDR1 is MGHRA and CDR2 is YSYEKL. CDR3 region: CASSRIGVWTEAFF. In DNA form, the CDR3 reads TGCGCCAGCAGCCGTATCGGGGTCTGGACTGAAGCTTTCTTT.

This rearrangement joins TRBV27 to TRBJ1-1; 7 bases match TRBD1. V lost 10 bases to trimming and J lost 6 bases; unmatched junction nucleotides: 11. The germline gives CDR1 MNHEY, CDR2 SMNVEV (reference sequence). This CDR3 comprises 13 residues. CDR3 loop: CATHRQGIPEAFF. DNA of the CDR3: TGTGCCACACACAGACAGGGAATACCTGAAGCTTTCTTT.

The chain uses TRBV27 and TRBJ2-3, with D maybe TRBD1 (6 bases). V lost 4 bases, J lost 6 bases, and 11 bases lay in between. This CDR3 spans 13 amino acids. The germline CDR1 and CDR2 sequences are MNHEY and SMNVEV (reference sequence). CDR3 coding DNA: TGTGCCAGCAGTTCCTCAGGGGACGATACGCAGTATTTT. It yields the protein CASSSSGDDTQYF.

The chain combines TRBV6-1 with TRBJ2-3; 14 nucleotides line up with TRBD2. The germline V gene encodes CDR1 MNHNS and CDR2 SASEGT. After removal of 5 bases from V and 4 bases from J, the junction contained 2 bases not matched to a gene. The CDR3 covers 15 residues. The CDR3 sequence is CASSLTSGRADTQYF. CDR3 DNA sequence: TGTGCCAGCAGTCTGACTAGCGGGAGGGCAGATACGCAGTATTTT.

This sequence joins TRBV5-4 and TRBJ1-3; the D is unclear. CDR1 and CDR2 (germline): SGHNT, YYREEE (reference sequence). The CDR3 extends over 16 amino acids. Trimming pared 4 bases from V and 4 bases from J, leaving 18 bases between. The CDR3 sequence is CASSEGAGYDGNTIYF. As DNA, the CDR3 is TGTGCCAGCAGCGAGGGTGCGGGTTACGACGGAAACACCATATATTTT.

The chain links TRBV23-1 to TRBJ2-1; the match to TRBD2 covers 7 bases. TRBV23-1 is filed as an ORF, its function uncertain. This CDR3 has 15 amino acids. Trimming took 0 bases from V and 13 from J; bases not matched to a gene: 12. The CDR3 is CASSQSTGGPRIQFF. CDR3 nucleotides: TGCGCCAGCAGTCAATCGACGGGAGGCCCCCGCATCCAGTTCTTC.

The chain combines TRBV7-9 with TRBJ1-4, with 7 nucleotides matching TRBD1. This CDR3 is built from 13 residues. V lost 8 bases and J lost 5; bases outside the gene matches: 5. The V gene's germline CDR1 is SEHNR and CDR2 FQNEAQ (reference sequence). CDR3 DNA: TGTGCCAGCTTGCAGGGACAGAATGAAAAACTGTTTTTT. It is translated as CASLQGQNEKLFF. The full variable domain, with the rest looked up from reference TRBV7-9 and TRBJ1-4, is DTGVSQNPRHKITKRGQNVTFRCDPISEHNRLYWYRQTLGQGPEFLTYFQNEAQLEKSRLLSDRFSAERPKGSFSTLEIQRTEQGDSAMYLCASLQGQNEKLFFGSGTQLSVL.

CDR3 sequence: CASSSNRDTSYEQYF. CDR3 in DNA: TGTGCCAGCAGTTCTAACAGGGACACCTCCTACGAGCAGTACTTC. The chain carries TRBV28 and TRBJ2-7; D possibly corresponds to TRBD1 (6 bases). The CDR3 sequence is 15 residues long. From germline, CDR1 is MDHEN and CDR2 SYDVKM. V was pared by 4 bases and J by 0 bases, with 13 bases between.

The genes are TRBV4-3 and TRBJ1-2; 8 nucleotides match TRBD1. The CDR3 totals 15 residues. Trimming cost V 0 bases and J 3 bases; bases outside gene matches: 3. In germline, CDR1 is LGHNA, CDR2 YSLEER. Here the CDR3 reads CASSQESDRDYGYTF. CDR3 nucleotide sequence: TGCGCCAGCAGCCAAGAGTCGGACAGGGACTATGGCTACACCTTC.

The chain employs TRBV4-2 and TRBJ2-3; 11 bases align to TRBD2. V dropped 0 bases and J dropped 3; count of bases not matched to a gene: 11. This CDR3 has 19 residues. Germline assignment: CDR1 LGHNA and CDR2 YNFKEQ. The CDR3 here is CASSQDPLAGGGSTDTQYF. For the CDR3, the DNA is TGTGCCAGCAGCCAAGATCCCCTAGCGGGAGGTGGATCAACAGATACGCAGTATTTT.

The V call is TRBV29-1, the J call TRBJ2-5, with 7 bases aligning to TRBD2. The V and J ends lost 3 bases and 1 base, in that order; junction bases with no gene match: 5. The CDR3 is made up of 14 amino acids. Per germline, CDR1 SQVTM and CDR2 ANQGSEA. The CDR3 here is CSVEEGGSQETQYF. CDR3 sequence (DNA): TGCAGCGTTGAGGAGGGAGGGTCCCAAGAGACCCAGTACTTC.

The rearrangement joins TRBV18 to TRBJ1-2; D may be TRBD1 (5 bases). CDR3 length: 14 amino acids. Trimming removed 3 bases at V and 6 bases at J, with 14 bases between. The germline V gene encodes CDR1 KGHSH and CDR2 LQKENI. The CDR3 sequence: CASSPQGALDGYTF. In nucleotides, the CDR3 is TGTGCCAGCTCACCGCAAGGGGCCCTCGATGGCTACACCTTC.

This sequence joins TRBV11-1 and TRBJ2-5; D may be TRBD1 (5 bases). CDR1 is SGHAT and CDR2 is FQDESV in the germline V gene (reference sequence). The CDR3 is made up of 14 amino acids. V lost 1 base to trimming and J lost 5 bases, with 11 bases between them. CDR3 amino acids: CASSLGPGRETQYF. CDR3 coding DNA: TGTGCCAGCAGCTTAGGGCCAGGGCGTGAGACCCAGTACTTC.